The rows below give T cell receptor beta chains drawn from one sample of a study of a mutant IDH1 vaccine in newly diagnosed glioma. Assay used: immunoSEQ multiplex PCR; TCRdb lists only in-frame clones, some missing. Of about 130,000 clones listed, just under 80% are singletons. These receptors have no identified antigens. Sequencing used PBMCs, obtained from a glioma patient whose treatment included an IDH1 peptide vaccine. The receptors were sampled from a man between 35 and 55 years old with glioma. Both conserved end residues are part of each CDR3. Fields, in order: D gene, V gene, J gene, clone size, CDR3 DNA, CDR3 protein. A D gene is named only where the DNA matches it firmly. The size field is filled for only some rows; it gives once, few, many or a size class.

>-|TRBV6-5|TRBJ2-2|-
TGTGCCAGCAGTTACTTGTTGGGGGCGAACACCGGGGAGCTGTTTTTT
CASSYLLGANTGELFF
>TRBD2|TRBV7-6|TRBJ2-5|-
TGTGCCAGCAGCTTAGACGGGGGAGGGATATTTGAGACCCAGTACTTC
CASSLDGGGIFETQYF
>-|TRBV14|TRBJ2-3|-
TGTGCCAGCAGCCCCCACGCAGGTCTTAGGACAGATACGCAGTATTTT
CASSPHAGLRTDTQYF
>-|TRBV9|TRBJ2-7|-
TGTGCCAGCAGCGTGGGTCTAGCGACGCCCTTTAAAACCTACGAGCAGTACTTC
CASSVGLATPFKTYEQYF
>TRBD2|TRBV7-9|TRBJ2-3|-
TGTGCCAGCAGCTTAGGCTTAACTAGCGGGAGAGAAGATACGCAGTATTTT
CASSLGLTSGREDTQYF
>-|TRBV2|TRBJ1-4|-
TGTGCCAGCATCCGGGACGGAGTAATTGAAAAACTGTTTTTT
CASIRDGVIEKLFF
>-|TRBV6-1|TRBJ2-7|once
TGTGCCAGCAGTGTGATGGGGGACCCCAAGGGCGAGCAGTACTTC
CASSVMGDPKGEQYF
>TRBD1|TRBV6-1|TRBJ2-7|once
TGTGCCAGCAGTGAAGAAGGGACAGGACTCTCCTACGAGCAGTACTTC
CASSEEGTGLSYEQYF
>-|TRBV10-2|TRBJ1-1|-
TGCGCCAGCAGTGAATGGGGGACTGAAGCTTTCTTT
CASSEWGTEAFF
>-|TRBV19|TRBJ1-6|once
TGTGCCAGTAGTACAGGACAGACATTCTATAATTCACCCCTCCACTTT
CASSTGQTFYNSPLHF
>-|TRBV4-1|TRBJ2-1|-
TGCGCCAGCAGCCAAGATTCCGGCCCGGGGGAAAGGATCTTC
CASSQDSGPGERIF
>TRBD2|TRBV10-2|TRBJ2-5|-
TGCGCCACCAGCCCGGGGGGGAGTGGGGCAGAGACCCAGTACTTC
CATSPGGSGAETQYF
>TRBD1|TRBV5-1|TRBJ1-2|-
TGCGCCAGCAGCTTGGCCGAAGGACAGGGAACTATTGGCTATGGCTACACCTTC
CASSLAEGQGTIGYGYTF
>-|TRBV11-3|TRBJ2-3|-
TGTGCCAGCAGCTTAGAAGGGGGTTTCACAGATACGCAGTATTTT
CASSLEGGFTDTQYF
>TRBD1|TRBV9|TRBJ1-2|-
TGTGCCAGCAGCGTAGAAGAGGGGGCCTATGGCTACACCTTC
CASSVEEGAYGYTF
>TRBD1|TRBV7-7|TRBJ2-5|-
TGTGCTAGCAGCCCAGGGGGACGGCGGGAGACCCAGTACTTC
CASSPGGRRETQYF
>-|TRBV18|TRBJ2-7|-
TGTGCCAGCTCCCCCGATATCACCTACGAGCAGTACTTC
CASSPDITYEQYF
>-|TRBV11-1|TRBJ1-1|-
TGTGCCAGCAGGCCCGGAGACGGCTGGATGAACACTGAAGCTTTCTTT
CASRPGDGWMNTEAFF
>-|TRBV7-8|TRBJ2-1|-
TGTGCCAGCAGCTTAGGTGACAGGTTGATTCCTCCAAATGAGCAGTTCTTC
CASSLGDRLIPPNEQFF
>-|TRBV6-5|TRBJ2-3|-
TGTGCCAGCAGTTTACTTAGCGGAGATACGCAGTATTTT
CASSLLSGDTQYF
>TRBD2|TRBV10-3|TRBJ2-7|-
TGTGCCGCCGGGCGGGGGGCGGTAGGCTCCTACGAGCAGTACTTC
CAAGRGAVGSYEQYF
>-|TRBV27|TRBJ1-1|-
TGTGCCAGCAGTTTGAGCAGACAAGGGGGGCTGAACACTGAAGCTTTCTTT
CASSLSRQGGLNTEAFF
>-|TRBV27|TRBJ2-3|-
TGTGCCAGCTCCCTCTTCCTTGACAGATCCGGGGATACGCAGTATTTT
CASSLFLDRSGDTQYF
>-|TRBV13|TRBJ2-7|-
TGTGCCAGCAGCTTTGGGGGGCTTGACGAGCAGTACTTC
CASSFGGLDEQYF
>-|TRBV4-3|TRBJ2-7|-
TGCGCCAGCAGCCAAGGCCGGCCTTACGAGCAGTACTTC
CASSQGRPYEQYF
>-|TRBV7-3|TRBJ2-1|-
TGTGCCAGCAGCTTTGTGGGAGGCAGGGATGAGCAGTTCTTC
CASSFVGGRDEQFF
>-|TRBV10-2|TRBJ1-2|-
TGCGCCAGCAGTGACGGCACAGGGTCAAACCACTATGGCTACACCTTC
CASSDGTGSNHYGYTF